One sample yielded the 3 T cell receptor beta chains listed below, sequenced in a study of human T cells and chemical hapten exposure. Time point denoted: patch test 2, 6 weeks after DPC sensitization. As to treatment: therapeutic diphenylcyclopropenone sensitization with weekly scalp DPC. TCRdb redid the calling of the RACE reads with MiXCR, one entry per CDR3 protein. The data contain 350,000 to 400,000 distinct CDR3 sequences, roughly 6% of them singletons. Sample: whole blood, taken in connection with sensitization to the hapten diphenylcyclopropenone (DPC). Source of these receptors: a woman aged 18 to 35 with alopecia areata. Some clones in this sample may be carry-over from other donors' samples.

This clonotype has only a few counts. V and J are TRBV9 and TRBJ2-7; TRBD1 aligns across 10 bases. The length of the CDR3 is 15 residues. In germline, CDR1 is SGDLS, CDR2 YYNGEE. Losses at the gene ends were 5 bases for V and 0 bases for J; bases not matched to a gene: 5. The CDR3 loop is CASSSGTGASYEQYF. The DNA of the CDR3 is TGTGCCAGCAGTTCCGGGACAGGGGCCTCCTACGAGCAGTACTTC.

This clonotype was seen at least ten times. V and J are TRBV12-3 or TRBV12-4 and TRBJ1-6; 7 nucleotides line up with TRBD1. The length of the CDR3 is 14 residues. J was trimmed by 9 bases and V by 1 base; bases with no gene match: 3. The CDR3 DNA follows: TGTGCCAGCAGTTTAGAGGGGGCCGGTTCACCCCTCCACTTT. This sequence encodes CASSLEGAGSPLHF.

This clonotype was counted a few times. One end of the junction fails to match germline, which may point to a read error. The V call is TRBV7-7, the J call TRBJ2-5, with no clear D. The germline CDR1 and CDR2 sequences are SSHAT and FNYEAQ (reference sequence). CDR3 length: 16 amino acids. The CDR3 loop is CASSLLGRPGVETQYF. In DNA, the CDR3 is TGTGCTAGCAGCTTACTGGGCCGCCCTGGTGTGGAGACCCAGTACTTC.